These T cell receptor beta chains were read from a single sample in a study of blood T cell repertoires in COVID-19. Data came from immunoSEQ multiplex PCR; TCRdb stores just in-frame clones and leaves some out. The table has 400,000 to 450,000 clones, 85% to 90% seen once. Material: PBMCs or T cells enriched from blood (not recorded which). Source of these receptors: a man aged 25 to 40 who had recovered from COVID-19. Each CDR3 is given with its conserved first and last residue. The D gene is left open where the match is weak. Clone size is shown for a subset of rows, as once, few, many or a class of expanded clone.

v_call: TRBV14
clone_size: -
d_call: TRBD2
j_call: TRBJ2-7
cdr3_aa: CASSQVIGTSGFRWYEQYF
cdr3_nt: TGTGCCAGCAGCCAAGTTATTGGGACTAGCGGGTTTCGGTGGTACGAGCAGTACTTC

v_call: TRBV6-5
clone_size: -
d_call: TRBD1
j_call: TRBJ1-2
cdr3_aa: CASKWPGQGNYGYTF
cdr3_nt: TGTGCCAGCAAGTGGCCGGGACAGGGAAACTATGGCTACACCTTC

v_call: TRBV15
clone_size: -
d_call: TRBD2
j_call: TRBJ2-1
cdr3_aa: CATSRVGLGLAGVLANEQFF
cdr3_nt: TGTGCCACCAGCAGAGTAGGGTTGGGACTAGCGGGAGTTTTGGCCAATGAGCAGTTCTTC

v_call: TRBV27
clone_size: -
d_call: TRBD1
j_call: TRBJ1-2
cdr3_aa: CASSGRTGRAPSYGYTF
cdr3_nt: TGTGCCAGCAGTGGGAGGACAGGGCGGGCACCGAGTTATGGCTACACCTTC

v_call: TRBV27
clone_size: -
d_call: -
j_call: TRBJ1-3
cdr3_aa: CASKQGSSGNTIYF
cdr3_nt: TGTGCCAGCAAACAGGGAAGCTCTGGAAACACCATATATTTT

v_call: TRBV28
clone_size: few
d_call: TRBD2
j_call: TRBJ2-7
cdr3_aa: CASSSPVRGGSSYEQYF
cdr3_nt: TGTGCCAGCAGTTCCCCGGTTAGGGGCGGGAGCTCCTACGAGCAGTACTTC

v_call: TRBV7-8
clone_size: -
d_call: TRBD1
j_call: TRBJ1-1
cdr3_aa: CASSSWDRGKNTEAFF
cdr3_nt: TGTGCCAGCAGCTCCTGGGACAGGGGGAAGAACACTGAAGCTTTCTTT

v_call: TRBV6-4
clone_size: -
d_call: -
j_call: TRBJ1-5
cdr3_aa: CASSDSGLGYRNQPQHF
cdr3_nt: TGTGCCAGCAGTGACTCAGGACTCGGGTACAGAAATCAGCCCCAGCATTTT

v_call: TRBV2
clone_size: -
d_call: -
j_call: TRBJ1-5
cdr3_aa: CASKQGNNQPQHF
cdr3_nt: TGTGCCAGCAAACAGGGCAATAATCAGCCCCAGCATTTT

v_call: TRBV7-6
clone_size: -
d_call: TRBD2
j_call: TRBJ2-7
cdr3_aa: CASSPIVGGEPYEQYF
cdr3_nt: TGTGCCAGCAGCCCAATAGTGGGGGGGGAGCCCTACGAGCAGTACTTC

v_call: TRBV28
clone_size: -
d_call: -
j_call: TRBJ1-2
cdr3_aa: CASSLRDYGYTF
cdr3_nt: TGTGCCAGCAGTTTAAGAGACTATGGCTACACCTTC

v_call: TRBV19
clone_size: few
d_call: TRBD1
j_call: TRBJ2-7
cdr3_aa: CASSPGQGREQYF
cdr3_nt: TGTGCCAGTAGTCCCGGACAGGGACGTGAGCAGTACTTC

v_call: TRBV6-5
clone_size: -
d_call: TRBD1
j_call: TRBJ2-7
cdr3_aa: CASRTGQAYYEQYF
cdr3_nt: TGTGCCAGCAGGACCGGACAGGCGTACTACGAGCAGTACTTC

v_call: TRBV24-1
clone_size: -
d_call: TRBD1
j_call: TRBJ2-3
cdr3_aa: CATATTGGSTFPTDTQYF
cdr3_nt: TGTGCCACCGCCACTACAGGGGGGTCCACATTTCCCACAGATACGCAGTATTTT

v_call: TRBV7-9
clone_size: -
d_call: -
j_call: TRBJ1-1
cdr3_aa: CASSLDNRQAFF
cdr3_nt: TGTGCCAGCAGCCTAGACAACAGACAAGCTTTCTTT

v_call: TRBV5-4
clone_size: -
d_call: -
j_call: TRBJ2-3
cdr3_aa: CASSRGSSGTDTQYF
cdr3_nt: TGTGCCAGCAGCCGAGGGTCTAGCGGCACAGATACGCAGTATTTT